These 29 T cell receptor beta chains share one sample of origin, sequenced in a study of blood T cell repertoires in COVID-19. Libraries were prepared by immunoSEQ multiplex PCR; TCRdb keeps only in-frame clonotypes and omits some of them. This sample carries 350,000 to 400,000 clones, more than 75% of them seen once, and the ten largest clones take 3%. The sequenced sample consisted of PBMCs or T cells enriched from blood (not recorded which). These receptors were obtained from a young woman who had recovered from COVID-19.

CDR3 bases: TGTGCCAGCAGACCTCCAGGGACTTTGAACACTGAAGCTTTCTTT. Translated, it gives CASRPPGTLNTEAFF. The chain employs TRBV6-5 and TRBJ1-1, with a weak D call TRBD1 (5 bases). Trimming cost V 6 bases and J 0 bases, with 14 bases left between them. The CDR3 runs to 15 residues. Germline loops: CDR1 MNHEY, CDR2 SVGAGI.

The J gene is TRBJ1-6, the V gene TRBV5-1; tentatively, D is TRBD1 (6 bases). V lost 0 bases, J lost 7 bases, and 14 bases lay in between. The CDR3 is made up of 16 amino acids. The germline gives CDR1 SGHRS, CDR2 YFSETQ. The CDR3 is CASSLGSTGWNSPLHF. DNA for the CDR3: TGCGCCAGCAGCTTGGGATCCACAGGGTGGAATTCACCCCTCCACTTT. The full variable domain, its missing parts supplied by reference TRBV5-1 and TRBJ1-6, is KAGVTQTPRYLIKTRGQQVTLSCSPISGHRSVSWYQQTPGQGLQFLFEYFSETQRNKGNFPGRFSGRQFSNSRSEMNVSTLELGDSALYLCASSLGSTGWNSPLHFGNGTRLTVT.

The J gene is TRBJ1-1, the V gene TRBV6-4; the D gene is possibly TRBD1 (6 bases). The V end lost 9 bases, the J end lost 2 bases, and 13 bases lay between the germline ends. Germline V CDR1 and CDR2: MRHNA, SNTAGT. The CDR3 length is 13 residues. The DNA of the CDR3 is TGTGCCAGTGCTCGGGACATCAACACTGAAGCTTTCTTT. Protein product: CASARDINTEAFF.

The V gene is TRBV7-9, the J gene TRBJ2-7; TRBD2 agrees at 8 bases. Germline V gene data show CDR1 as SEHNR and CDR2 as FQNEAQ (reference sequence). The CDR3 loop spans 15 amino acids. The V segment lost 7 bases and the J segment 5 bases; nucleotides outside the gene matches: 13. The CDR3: CASTNRGGSGNEQYF. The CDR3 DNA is TGTGCCAGCACCAACCGGGGGGGGTCAGGGAACGAGCAGTACTTC.

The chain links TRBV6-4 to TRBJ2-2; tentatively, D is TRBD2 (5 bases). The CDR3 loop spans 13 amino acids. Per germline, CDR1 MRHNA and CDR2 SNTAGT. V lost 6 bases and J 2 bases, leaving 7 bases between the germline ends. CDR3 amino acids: CASRGGNTGELFF. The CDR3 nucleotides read TGTGCCAGCAGAGGAGGTAACACCGGGGAGCTGTTTTTT.

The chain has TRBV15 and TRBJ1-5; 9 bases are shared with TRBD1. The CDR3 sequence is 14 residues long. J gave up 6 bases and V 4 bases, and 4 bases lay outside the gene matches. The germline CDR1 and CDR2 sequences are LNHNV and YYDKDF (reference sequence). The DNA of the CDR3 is TGTGCCACCAGCACCACAGGGGGCGGTCAGCCCCAGCATTTT. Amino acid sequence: CATSTTGGGQPQHF.

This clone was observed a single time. The DNA for the CDR3 is TGTGCCAGCAGCCAATCGGACTTATCCTACGAGCAGTACTTC. Protein: CASSQSDLSYEQYF. The chain carries TRBV3-1 (or the pseudogene TRBV3-2) and TRBJ2-7; TRBD2 is a possible D gene (5 bases). The V end was cut by 2 bases, the J end by 1 base, with 9 bases between. CDR1 and CDR2 from the germline V gene are LGHDT and YNNKEL (reference sequence). The CDR3 covers 14 residues.

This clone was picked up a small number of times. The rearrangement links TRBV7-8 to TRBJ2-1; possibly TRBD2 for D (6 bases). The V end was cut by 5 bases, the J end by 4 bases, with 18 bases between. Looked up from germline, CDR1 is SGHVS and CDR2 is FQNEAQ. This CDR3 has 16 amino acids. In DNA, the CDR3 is TGTGCCAGCAGCCTATCCTATACCGGGGGATACAATGAGCAGTTCTTC. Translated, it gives CASSLSYTGGYNEQFF.

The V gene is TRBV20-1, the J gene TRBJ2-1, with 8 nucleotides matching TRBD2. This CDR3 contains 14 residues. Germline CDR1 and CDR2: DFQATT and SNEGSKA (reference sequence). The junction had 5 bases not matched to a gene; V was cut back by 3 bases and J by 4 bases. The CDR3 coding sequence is TGCAGTGCTAGTGGGAGCGGGGGTTACAATGAGCAGTTCTTC. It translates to CSASGSGGYNEQFF.

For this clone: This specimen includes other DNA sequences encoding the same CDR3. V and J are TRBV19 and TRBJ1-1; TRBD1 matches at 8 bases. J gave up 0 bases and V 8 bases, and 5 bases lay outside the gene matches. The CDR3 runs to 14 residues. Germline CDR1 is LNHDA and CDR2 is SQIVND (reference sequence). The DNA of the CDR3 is TGTGCCAGTCGCAGGACAGGGTTGAACACTGAAGCTTTCTTT. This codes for CASRRTGLNTEAFF.

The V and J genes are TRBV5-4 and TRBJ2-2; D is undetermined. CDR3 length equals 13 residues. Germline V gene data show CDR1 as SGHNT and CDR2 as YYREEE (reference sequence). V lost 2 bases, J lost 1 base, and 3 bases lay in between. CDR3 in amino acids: CASSFLNTGELFF. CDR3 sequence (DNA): TGTGCCAGCAGCTTTCTGAACACCGGGGAGCTGTTTTTT.

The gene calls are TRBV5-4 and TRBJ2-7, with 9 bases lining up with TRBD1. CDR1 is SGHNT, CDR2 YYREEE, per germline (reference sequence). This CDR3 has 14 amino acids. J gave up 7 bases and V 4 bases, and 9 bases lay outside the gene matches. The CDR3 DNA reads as TGTGCCAGCAGCATGAAACAGGGGGCGCGGGAGCAGTACTTC. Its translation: CASSMKQGAREQYF.

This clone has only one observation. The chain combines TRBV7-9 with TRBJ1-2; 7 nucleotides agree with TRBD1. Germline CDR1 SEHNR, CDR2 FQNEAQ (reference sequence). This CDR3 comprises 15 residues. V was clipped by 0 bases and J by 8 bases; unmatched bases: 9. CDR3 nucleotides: TGTGCCAGCAGCTTAGCGGGGGACAGTACCGGAGGCTACACCTTC. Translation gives CASSLAGDSTGGYTF.

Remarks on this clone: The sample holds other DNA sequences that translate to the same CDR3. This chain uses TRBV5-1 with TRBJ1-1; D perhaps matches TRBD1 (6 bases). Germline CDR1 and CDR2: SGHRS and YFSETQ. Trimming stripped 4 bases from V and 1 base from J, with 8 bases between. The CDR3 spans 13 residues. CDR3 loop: CASSRTENTEAFF. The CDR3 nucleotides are TGCGCCAGCAGCAGGACAGAGAACACTGAAGCTTTCTTT.

The chain's CDR3 is CSASRGGEGTLGLGYTF. The CDR3 DNA reads as TGCAGTGCTAGTCGGGGTGGGGAGGGGACCTTGGGATTGGGCTACACCTTC. The chain employs TRBV20-1 and TRBJ1-2; D perhaps matches TRBD1 (5 bases). With 3 bases removed from V and 8 bases from J, the gap between germline ends came to 28 bases. The germline V gene encodes CDR1 DFQATT and CDR2 SNEGSKA (reference sequence). This CDR3 is built from 17 residues.

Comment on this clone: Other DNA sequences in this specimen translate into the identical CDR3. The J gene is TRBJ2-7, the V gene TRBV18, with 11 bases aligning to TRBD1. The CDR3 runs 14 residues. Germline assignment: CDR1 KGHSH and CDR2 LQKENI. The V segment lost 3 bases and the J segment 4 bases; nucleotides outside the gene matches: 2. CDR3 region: CASSPGTGGYEQYF. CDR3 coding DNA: TGTGCCAGCTCACCCGGGACAGGGGGTTACGAGCAGTACTTC.

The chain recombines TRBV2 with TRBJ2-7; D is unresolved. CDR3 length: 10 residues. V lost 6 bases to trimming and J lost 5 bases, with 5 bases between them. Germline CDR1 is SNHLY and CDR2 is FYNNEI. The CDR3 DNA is TGTGCCAGCAGACTGGACGAGCAGTACTTC. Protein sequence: CASRLDEQYF.

The CDR3 spells CASSIGAGVGFYEQYF. DNA of the CDR3: TGTGCCAGTAGTATAGGAGCGGGGGTAGGATTCTACGAGCAGTACTTC. The gene calls are TRBV19 and TRBJ2-7; 8 bases are shared with TRBD2. CDR1 and CDR2 (germline): LNHDA, SQIVND (reference sequence). CDR3 length: 16 amino acids. V lost 1 base, J lost 3 bases, and 8 bases stayed unmatched.

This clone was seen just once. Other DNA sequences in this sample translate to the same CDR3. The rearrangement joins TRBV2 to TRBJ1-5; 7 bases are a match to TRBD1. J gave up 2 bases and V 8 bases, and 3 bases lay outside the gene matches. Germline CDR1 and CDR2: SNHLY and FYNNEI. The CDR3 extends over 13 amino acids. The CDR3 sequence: CASGGTGNQPQHF. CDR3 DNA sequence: TGTGCCAGCGGGGGGACAGGCAATCAGCCCCAGCATTTT.

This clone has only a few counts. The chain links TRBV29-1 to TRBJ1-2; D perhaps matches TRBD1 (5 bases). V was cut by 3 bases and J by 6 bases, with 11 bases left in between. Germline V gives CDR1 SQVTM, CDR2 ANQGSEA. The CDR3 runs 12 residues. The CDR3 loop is CSVDRQGHGYTF. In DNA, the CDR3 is TGCAGCGTTGATCGCCAGGGCCATGGCTACACCTTC. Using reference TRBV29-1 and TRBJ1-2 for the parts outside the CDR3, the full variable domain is SAVISQKPSRDICQRGTSLTIQCQVDSQVTMMFWYRQQPGQSLTLIATANQGSEATYESGFVIDKFPISRPNLTFSTLTVSNMSPEDSSIYLCSVDRQGHGYTFGSGTRLTVV.

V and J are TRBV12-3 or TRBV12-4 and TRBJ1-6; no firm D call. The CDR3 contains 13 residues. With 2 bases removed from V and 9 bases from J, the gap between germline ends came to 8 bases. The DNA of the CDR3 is TGTGCCAGCAGTTTAAATCGTGTTTCACCCCTCCACTTT. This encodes CASSLNRVSPLHF.

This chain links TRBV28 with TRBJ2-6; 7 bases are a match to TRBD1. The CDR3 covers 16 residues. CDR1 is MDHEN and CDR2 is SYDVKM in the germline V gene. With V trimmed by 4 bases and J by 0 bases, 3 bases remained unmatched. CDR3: CASSSRGSSGANVLTF. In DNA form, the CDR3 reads TGTGCCAGCAGTTCCAGGGGGAGCTCTGGGGCCAACGTCCTGACTTTC.

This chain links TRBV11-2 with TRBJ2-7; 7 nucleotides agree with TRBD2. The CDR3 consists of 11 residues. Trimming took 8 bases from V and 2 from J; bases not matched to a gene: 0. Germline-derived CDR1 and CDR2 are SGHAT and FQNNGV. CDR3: CASAGAYEQYF. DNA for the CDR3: TGTGCCAGCGCGGGGGCCTACGAGCAGTACTTC.

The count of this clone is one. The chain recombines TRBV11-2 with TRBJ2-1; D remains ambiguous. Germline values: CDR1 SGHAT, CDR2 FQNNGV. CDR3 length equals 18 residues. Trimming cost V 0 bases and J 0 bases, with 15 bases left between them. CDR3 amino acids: CASSLDNHAESSYNEQFF. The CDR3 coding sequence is TGTGCCAGCAGCTTAGATAATCATGCGGAGAGCTCCTACAATGAGCAGTTCTTC.

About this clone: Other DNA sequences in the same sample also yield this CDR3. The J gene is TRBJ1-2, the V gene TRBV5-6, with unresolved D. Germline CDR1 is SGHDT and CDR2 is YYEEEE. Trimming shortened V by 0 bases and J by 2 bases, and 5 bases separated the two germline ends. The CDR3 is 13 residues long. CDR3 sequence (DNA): TGTGCCAGCAGCTTGGGCCAGAACTATGGCTACACCTTC. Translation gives CASSLGQNYGYTF.

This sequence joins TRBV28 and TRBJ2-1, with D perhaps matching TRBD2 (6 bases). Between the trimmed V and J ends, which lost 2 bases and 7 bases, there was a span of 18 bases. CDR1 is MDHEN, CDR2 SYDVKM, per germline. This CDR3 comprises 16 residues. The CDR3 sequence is CASSLGQREIINEQFF. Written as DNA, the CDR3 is TGTGCCAGCAGTTTAGGGCAACGGGAGATAATAAATGAGCAGTTCTTC.

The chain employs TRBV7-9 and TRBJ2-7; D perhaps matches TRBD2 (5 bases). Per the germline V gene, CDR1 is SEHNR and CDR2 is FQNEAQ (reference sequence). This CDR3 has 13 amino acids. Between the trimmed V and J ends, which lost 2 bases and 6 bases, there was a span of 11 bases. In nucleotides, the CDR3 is TGTGCCAGCAGCTTAAGCGGCATATTCGAGCAGTACTTC. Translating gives CASSLSGIFEQYF.

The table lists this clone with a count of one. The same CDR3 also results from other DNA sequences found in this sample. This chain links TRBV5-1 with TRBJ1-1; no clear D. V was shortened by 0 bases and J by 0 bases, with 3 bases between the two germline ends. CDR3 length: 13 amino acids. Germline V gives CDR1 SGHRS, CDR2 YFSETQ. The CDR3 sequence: CASSLDMNTEAFF. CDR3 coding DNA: TGCGCCAGCAGCTTGGACATGAACACTGAAGCTTTCTTT.

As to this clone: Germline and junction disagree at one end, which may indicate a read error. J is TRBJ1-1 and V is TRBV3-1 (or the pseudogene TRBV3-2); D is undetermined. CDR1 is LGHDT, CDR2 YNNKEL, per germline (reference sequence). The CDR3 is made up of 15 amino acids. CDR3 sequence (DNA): TGTGCCAGCACCCAAGATTCCAGAATGAACACTGAAGCTTTCTTT. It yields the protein CASTQDSRMNTEAFF.